This paragraph reports one T cell receptor beta chain. The J segment lost 5 bases and the V segment lost 5 bases, leaving 8 bases of the junction unmatched. The CDR3 sequence is 14 residues long. From germline, CDR1 is SGHRS and CDR2 YFSETQ. The record originates from a study of shared clonotypes between healthy human individuals. For the study at large: Each donor contributed plates that comprised three CD4 naive, three CD4 memory, two CD8 naive and one CD8 memory.

Deep-level running was used for the assay. TCRdb's copy holds only in-frame clones and misses some; the assay was immunoSEQ multiplex PCR. The sample includes fewer than 2.5 million clones, 80% to 95% of them seen just once. This chain uses TRBV5-1 with TRBJ2-3; 7 nucleotides agree with TRBD2. The sequencing sample was made of naive CD4+ T cells from PBMCs. Subset here: CD45RA+ positively selected. The source is a man between 18 and 35 years old in good health. Some clones in this sample may be carry-over from other donors' samples. The CDR3 nucleotides read TGCGCCAGCAGGAGGGAGGGAGTTCAAGATACGCAGTATTTT. Protein product: CASRREGVQDTQYF.